This T cell receptor (beta chain) was captured by sequencing in a study of cytomegalovirus exposure and HLA in healthy donors (dated by TCRdb to between 2016 and 2019). General notes on the study: An earlier analysis of approximately 600 of the donors reported about 250 Gb of sequence data and 120 million or so unique TCR beta sequences from 150 million to 200 million T cells. A later analysis re-examined previously published TCR beta repertoires from several hundred donors and added high-resolution HLA genotyping to investigate patterns of TCR occurrence. Roughly 310 gigabases of sequencing data and approximately 80 million unique TCR sequences were included in an early release covering about 620 HLA-typed donors. To predict cytomegalovirus infection status, the study combined high-throughput TCR immunosequencing, statistical association of individual TCRs with disease status, and machine learning. Rather than using new phenotypic data, the later analysis identified candidate immune exposures from TCR beta sequences and from how often those sequences occurred across donors. All discovery cohort repertoires had been generated on a single sequencing platform. Genome-wide SNP genotypes for about 65% of the 666 donors were used in a later genetic analysis, which treated that subset as a discovery cohort. Donor age, sex, ethnicity and CMV serostatus were collected together with the repertoire data. Four or five DR-DQ haplotypes were handled as single units for association and clustering because linkage in the cohort was strong. Class I and class II HLA loci were covered by the typing at four-digit resolution. The T cell repertoires of 666 subjects were profiled by immunosequencing and related to cytomegalovirus serostatus. In an earlier analysis of roughly 600 of the donors, high-throughput TCR beta sequencing was used to judge whether each TCR beta V gene segment behaved as functional or pseudogenic. Typing coverage varied by locus: roughly 629-630 donors for A, B, C, DRB1 and DQB1; approximately 520 for DQA1; over 600 for DPA1; 450 to 480 for DPB1. Among some 400 genotyped donors of the cohort, an average of around 250,000 unique TCR beta nucleotide sequences was sequenced per donor, of which 15% to 20% were non-productive. In addition to the first cohort of 500 to 850 subjects, a separate validation cohort of 120 different subjects was used. The genetic ancestry cluster associated with self-reported Caucasian donors included over 80% of the 398 genotyped donors. The study was designed to test whether signatures of past pathogen exposure could be identified by cataloging public T cell receptors. Broad study findings and their caveats: V-gene and J-gene trimming of TCR beta chains was associated with a missense DCLRE1C variant in a later genetic analysis, and the association was replicated in an independent cohort. According to a later analysis, most CMV-associated TCR beta chains appeared to be HLA-restricted, and the HLA associations seemed to be driven largely by CMV exposure. Because HLA typing was unavailable for some donors at each locus, only the typed subset was used in association tests. For the cohort, immune exposure information was limited to CMV serostatus. When HLA alleles, especially DR and DQ, strongly co-occurred, attributing TCR associations to individual alleles was difficult. Specific HLA alleles were associated with 15,000 to 20,000 TCR beta sequences at a false discovery rate of 0.05 in a later analysis. Approximately 16 rarely observed V segments, including chromosome 9 orphons, were excluded from the earlier analysis of some 590 of the donors because counts were too low. The authors suggested that the approach could potentially be generalized to other disease states and immunological phenotypes. In an earlier analysis of approximately 600 of the donors, most TCR beta V segments were observed in productive rearrangements about 90% or about 30% of the time, broadly matching IMGT annotations. According to a later analysis, parvovirus B19, influenza, CMV and Epstein-Barr virus appeared linked to several top co-occurrence clusters. Correlated functional status among segregating V segments might be attributable to linkage disequilibrium, but an unknown experimental factor could not be ruled out. In a later analysis, HLA-associated TCR beta chains showed more clonal expansion and lower generation probabilities than non-associated chains that were equally common. The classifier was reported to diagnose cytomegalovirus status with high specificity and sensitivity in both the original and validation cohorts. Most TCR sequences were seen in very few donors, while some public TCRs were found in many individuals. This cohort had only TCR beta chains sequenced, and the lack of alpha or paired-chain data limited which features could be detected. In a later analysis, TCR association rates were found to vary across HLA loci, with the most associated TCRs seen for DRB1 alleles and the fewest for HLA-C alleles. A further reported finding was that TCR beta sequences accurately predicted the HLA-A and HLA-B alleles for most subjects in the first cohort. The study listed 150 to 200 TCR beta chains as associated with cytomegalovirus. Some IMGT-functional V segments, including TRBV6-2 and TRBV6-3, could not be distinguished by the 87-base-pair reads and were therefore excluded. In vitro tests confirmed that a few of the cytomegalovirus-associated TCR beta chains recognize cytomegalovirus antigens. The presence/absence analyses assumed that sequencing depth was roughly uniform across donors, and that assumption may not be true. A cluster of highly shared sequence variants was judged likely to represent a technical artifact of the sequencing pipeline. According to a later genetic analysis, donors in an Asian-associated ancestry cluster had fewer N-insertions in productive TCRs than the roughly 670-donor mean.

The cohort was made up of hundreds of healthy bone marrow donors. All cohort members were sampled while nominally healthy, although unrecorded immune exposures were likely present. The donor tested CMV seronegative and was one of the 352 seronegative cohort members. A peripheral blood sample was provided by each donor, and peripheral blood mononuclear cells were used for TCR beta sequencing. Genomic DNA extraction from the blood cell samples was performed with the Qiagen DNeasy Blood Extraction Kit. Of note for this clone: The antigen it recognizes is unknown.

Library preparation was by the immunoSEQ multiplex PCR assay. The multiplex PCR relied on a mix of 60 forward primers for TCR Vbeta segments and 13 reverse primers for TCR Jbeta segments. The CDR3 region of rearranged TCR beta genes was amplified from genomic DNA with a multiplex PCR assay. The Illumina HiSeq System was used to sequence the amplified TCR beta libraries as 87-base-pair reads. On the study's bioinformatics: A later analysis counted about 80 million unique TCR beta chains across the 640 or so repertoires, and 10 million to 12 million of these chains were shared by at least two donors. Raw reads were error-corrected and collapsed into unique sequences with a nearest-neighbor algorithm that merged closely related sequences to remove PCR and sequencing errors. Alignment of CDR3 sequences to IMGT reference sequences was used to assign V, D and J gene segments. For a sequence to be retained, at least a six-nucleotide match to both a V gene segment and a J gene segment was required. Rearrangements were called productive when the CDR3 lacked stop codons and stayed in frame with V and J; all others were non-productive. Following IMGT convention, CDR3 was defined as the stretch from the second conserved V-encoded cysteine to the conserved J-encoded phenylalanine. The earlier analysis of about 610 of the donors excluded sequences that lacked an unambiguous match to a single V gene segment. An earlier analysis of 450 to 650 of the donors called V segments functional above 56.7% productive rearrangements and segregating when the between-donor standard deviation exceeded 5%. A statistical classification framework was built to diagnose cytomegalovirus status from the catalog of TCR beta chain sequences. In a later analysis, V and J genes were assigned by comparing TCR nucleotide sequences against IMGT/GENE-DB human TR gene sequences. A later analysis assigned CDR3 sequences and most-parsimonious VDJ recombination scenarios with the TCRdist pipeline. In a later analysis, every TCR beta chain was defined by the combination of its CDR3 amino acid sequence and its V-gene family, and reads without a unique V-gene family were dropped. As a way to deal with suspected cross-contamination and a sequencing artifact, a later analysis dropped 592 nucleotide sequences that were highly shared and had low generation probability. In a later analysis, a clonal expansion index was calculated for each public chain from normalized within-repertoire ranks of inferred template counts. In a later analysis, generation probabilities were computed with a VDJ recombination model fitted to out-of-frame rearrangements, and the resulting probabilities were checked against IGoR. Hypergeometric tests were used in a later analysis to score TCR-TCR, TCR-HLA and TCR-CMV co-occurrence, with a repertoire-size bias correction applied to the TCR pairs. To estimate false discovery rates, a later analysis permuted the HLA or CMV assignments 20 times. In a later analysis, co-occurring TCRs were grouped with DBSCAN, and TCRdist sequence similarity was added when clustering was performed within HLA-allele-positive subsets. Repertoires with fewer than 30,000 or more than 120,000 public chains, plus five repertoires with anomalous nucleotide sharing, were excluded from co-occurrence clustering. This immuneACCESS table, as held by TCRdb, lists in-frame sequences with V and J called but not all clones. Of the missing ones, under half trace to an unresolved V gene in checked studies; the others have no known cause. D and trimming come from the DNA, and the V and J calls and clone size come from that table. The sample's table lists a count of about 130,000 clones. Together, the top ten hold 1.5% to 1.8% of the sample.

V lost 4 bases and J lost 1 base; the stretch between them is 9 bases long. Via the germline V gene, CDR1 is MNHEY and CDR2 SVGAGI. The CDR3 runs 14 amino acids, cysteine and phenylalanine included. Only CDR3 DNA remains: 42 bases, in frame from the first base. The sample comprised PBMCs. The TCR was taken from a middle-aged woman in good health and CMV-seronegative. The sequence links TRBV6-5 to TRBJ2-3; the D gene is possibly TRBD1, with 5 bases matching. This receptor has the CDR3 CASSLLGRTDTQYF. The nucleotide sequence reads TGTGCCAGCAGTTTATTGGGGCGCACAGATACGCAGTATTTT.